Sequencing of this T cell receptor (beta chain) was carried out in a study of post-analysis software for immune sequencing data. Whole-study context: Clinical courses comprised relapsing-remitting, secondary progressive and progressive-relapsing multiple sclerosis. Study-wide findings and caveats: Included in a set of several TRBV segments more frequent in patients than controls were TRBV5-6, TRBV5-1 and TRBV20-1.

Tagging with unique molecular identifiers was a feature of the TCR beta cDNA libraries. With roughly 1 to 11 million T cells as the source, hundreds of thousands of cDNA molecules resulted. TCRdb independently ran MiXCR on the PCR reads; one entry per CDR3 protein. The table lists roughly 540,000 distinct CDR3 sequences, 34% of them singletons. J lost 8 bases, V lost 4 bases, and 12 bases had no gene match. In germline, CDR1 is DFQATT, CDR2 SNEGSKA (reference sequence). CDR3 length: 14 residues. Of note for this clonotype: Its target is not known.

Sequencing input: blood. The chain has TRBV20-1 and TRBJ1-2; 8 bases are shared with TRBD1. This TCR came from a girl aged 2 to 17 with multiple sclerosis. As DNA, the CDR3 is TGCAGTGCTAAACCGGGACAGGCCCGGGGGGGCTACACCTTC. Protein product: CSAKPGQARGGYTF.